This T cell receptor (beta chain) appears in the sequencing data of a study of T cell repertoires in cytomegalovirus infection. Study as a whole: Public TCR beta signatures indicated both CMV infection and matching HLA type.

Regarding the study as a whole: Identification of carriers of CMV plus the relevant HLA was achieved through cumulative public TCR beta family frequency.

This clonotype has a count of ten or more. The antigen is undetermined. The CDR3 has 17 residues. Per the germline V gene, CDR1 is MDHEN and CDR2 is SYDVKM. V lost 5 bases, J lost 2 bases, and 22 bases lay in between. TCRdb fed the reads into MiXCR, producing one record per CDR3 protein. Counted here are around 530,000 distinct CDR3 sequences, approximately 16% occurring once; the ten biggest clones make up more than 20%. Sequenced input: CD8+ T cells from PBMCs. The clonotype comes from a human donor in good health (CMV status not recorded). Some clones in this sample may be carry-over from other donors' samples. The chain recombines TRBV28 with TRBJ2-7; no clear D gene. CDR3 loop: CASSIFLWPGNTYEQYF. CDR3 coding DNA: TGTGCCAGCAGTATTTTCCTATGGCCTGGGAATACCTACGAGCAGTACTTC.